This T cell receptor (beta chain) was obtained from a study of shared clonotypes between healthy human individuals. V shed 6 bases, J shed 3 bases, and the junction held 5 bases outside the gene matches. CDR3 length equals 14 residues. CDR1 is SGHRS and CDR2 is YFSETQ in the germline V gene. Findings and caveats of the study: Sampling used blood alone; tissue repertoires probably differ. Estimated richness values were generally larger in naive subsets than in memory subsets. Incomplete sequencing of sorted subsets was indicated by rarefaction despite large depth.

As concerns this clone: What it binds is not known.

The repertoire was sequenced with immunoSEQ multiplex PCR; TCRdb's copy has only in-frame clones and lacks some. The sample includes roughly 1 million clones, around 76% of them seen just once. The sequenced sample consisted of memory CD4+ T cells sorted from blood. The sample's subset: CD45RA-negative fraction. The chain has TRBV5-1 and TRBJ2-7; TRBD1 matches 11 bases. The source of this sequence is a man between 18 and 35 years old in good health. The CDR3 reads CASNRDRGDYEQYF. The CDR3 nucleotides read TGCGCCAGCAACCGGGACAGGGGGGACTACGAGCAGTACTTC.